Sequencing of this T cell receptor (beta chain) was carried out in a study of human T cells and chemical hapten exposure. Study results and limitations: TCRs whose frequency exceeded 1 in 1000 remained the same following DPC sensitization.

TCRdb re-called the RACE reads through MiXCR, storing one row per CDR3 protein. The table lists about 290,000 distinct CDR3 sequences, almost 8% of them singletons. Time point described: pre-sensitization, week 0. Treatment defined: therapeutic diphenylcyclopropenone sensitization with weekly scalp DPC. Total RNA was isolated from unfractionated whole blood. The CDR3 sequence is 16 residues long. Germline values: CDR1 SGHTA, CDR2 FQGNSA. V lost 1 base, J lost 0 bases, and 10 bases lay in between. The table lists this clonotype with a few counts. Its antigen is currently unknown. The sample was whole blood, taken in connection with sensitization to the hapten diphenylcyclopropenone (DPC). V usage is TRBV7-2 and J usage is TRBJ2-1, with D possibly being TRBD1 (6 bases). This TCR derives from a man between 18 and 29 years old with alopecia areata. Some clones in this sample may be carry-over from other donors' samples. The CDR3 bases are TGTGCCAGCAGCTTAGGGACAGTTCGCTCCTACAATGAGCAGTTCTTC. This encodes CASSLGTVRSYNEQFF.